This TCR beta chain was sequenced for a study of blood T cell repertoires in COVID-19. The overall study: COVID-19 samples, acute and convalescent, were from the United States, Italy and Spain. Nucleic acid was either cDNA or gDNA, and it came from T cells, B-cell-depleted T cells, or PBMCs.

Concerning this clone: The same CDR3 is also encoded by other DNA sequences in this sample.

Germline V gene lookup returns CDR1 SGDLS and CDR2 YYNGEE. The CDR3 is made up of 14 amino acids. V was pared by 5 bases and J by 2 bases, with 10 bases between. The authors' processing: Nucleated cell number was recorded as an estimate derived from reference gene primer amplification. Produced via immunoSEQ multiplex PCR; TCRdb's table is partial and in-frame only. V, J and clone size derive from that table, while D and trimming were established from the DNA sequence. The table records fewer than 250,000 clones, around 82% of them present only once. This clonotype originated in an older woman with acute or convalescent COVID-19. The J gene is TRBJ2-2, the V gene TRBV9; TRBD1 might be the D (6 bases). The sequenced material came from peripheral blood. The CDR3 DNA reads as TGTGCCAGCAGGTGGGGGACAAACACCGGGGAGCTGTTTTTT. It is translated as CASRWGTNTGELFF.